What follows are 13 T cell receptor beta chains derived from one specimen sequenced in a study of CD8 T cells in ankylosing spondylitis. TCRdb analysed the 5' RACE reads with MiXCR anew, one entry per CDR3 protein. The table lists around 300,000 distinct CDR3 sequences, less than 25% of them singletons. The specimen sequenced was blood, either unsorted or a sorted T cell fraction (not recorded which). All receptors come from a female donor with ankylosing spondylitis or in good health (not recorded which).

This chain links TRBV5-1 with TRBJ2-2; 13 bases are a match to TRBD2. The CDR3 contains 17 residues. V shed 2 bases and J 7 bases; nucleotides not matched to a gene: 8. The V gene's germline CDR1 is SGHRS and CDR2 YFSETQ. In DNA form, the CDR3 reads TGCGCCAGCAGCTTCGGACTAGCGGGAGCATCGGTCGGGGAGCTGTTTTTT. Protein: CASSFGLAGASVGELFF. The full variable domain, completed using reference TRBV5-1 and TRBJ2-2, is KAGVTQTPRYLIKTRGQQVTLSCSPISGHRSVSWYQQTPGQGLQFLFEYFSETQRNKGNFPGRFSGRQFSNSRSEMNVSTLELGDSALYLCASSFGLAGASVGELFFGEGSRLTVL.

The V call is TRBV12-2, the J call TRBJ2-1; TRBD2 was called by the table and not checked on the DNA. TRBV12-2 is noted as a pseudogene. CDR3 size: 17 residues. The CDR3 sequence is CASRFKSGGERYNEQFF. For the CDR3, the DNA is TGTGCAAGTCGCTTCAAGTCCGGGGGAGAAAGGTACAATGAGCAGTTCTTC.

The V gene is TRBV6-6, the J gene TRBJ1-5, with D maybe TRBD1 (5 bases). Germline V gene data show CDR1 as MNHNY and CDR2 as SVGAGI (reference sequence). V gave up 6 bases and J gave up 6 bases, with 21 bases separating them. This CDR3 spans 16 amino acids. CDR3 nucleotide sequence: TGTGCCAGCAGGCAATTAGCGCCGGGGCCCTTTCAGCCCCAGCATTTT. Translation: CASRQLAPGPFQPQHF.

This clonotype turned up a few times. The chain joins TRBV18 to TRBJ1-6; D is perhaps TRBD1 (5 bases). The CDR3 length is 14 residues. Trimming cost V 3 bases and J 10 bases, with 13 bases left between them. The germline CDR1 and CDR2 sequences are KGHSH and LQKENI. In DNA, the CDR3 is TGTGCCAGCTCACCGACAGTAGACCTCTCACCCCTCCACTTT. Translated: CASSPTVDLSPLHF.

V and J are TRBV6-2 or TRBV6-3 and TRBJ1-6; no clear D. This CDR3 comprises 16 residues. The germline V gene has CDR1 MNHEY and CDR2 SVGEGT. V dropped 2 bases and J dropped 7 bases, with 15 bases sitting between them. CDR3 region: CASSYRPPDQNSPLHF. CDR3 DNA: TGTGCCAGCAGTTACCGGCCTCCCGATCAAAATTCACCCCTCCACTTT.

The J gene is TRBJ2-3, the V gene TRBV5-1; D ambiguous. This CDR3 is built from 15 residues. The germline CDR1 and CDR2 sequences are SGHRS and YFSETQ. V was cut by 4 bases and J by 2 bases, with 14 bases left in between. The CDR3 DNA is TGCGCCAGCAGCCCGGCCGGACGGATCACAGATACGCAGTATTTT. Residues: CASSPAGRITDTQYF.

The sample holds many counts of this clonotype. CDR3 sequence (DNA): TGTGCCAGCAGTTTTGGGTTACACAACAATGAGCAGTTCTTC. It codes for CASSFGLHNNEQFF. The J gene is TRBJ2-1, the V gene TRBV12-3 or TRBV12-4, with D hard to call. V was pared by 3 bases and J by 5 bases, with 11 bases between. The CDR3 runs 14 residues.

The chain has TRBV7-2 and TRBJ2-7, with 8 bases matching TRBD2. CDR3 length equals 14 residues. From germline, CDR1 is SGHTA and CDR2 FQGNSA. J gave up 6 bases and V 6 bases, and 10 bases lay outside the gene matches. The CDR3 DNA sequence: TGTGCCAGCAGGATCGGGACTAGAAGCTCCGAGCAGTACTTC. This sequence encodes CASRIGTRSSEQYF.

The chain joins TRBV6-6 to TRBJ1-3; D gene unclear. Germline V gives CDR1 MNHNY, CDR2 SVGAGI (reference sequence). V was trimmed by 2 bases and J by 8 bases, leaving 7 bases between them. The CDR3 contains 12 residues. Here the CDR3 reads CASSYNEDTIYF. The CDR3 DNA is TGTGCCAGCAGTTACAATGAAGACACCATATATTTT.

This clonotype was found many times. The rearrangement links TRBV12-3 or TRBV12-4 to TRBJ2-7; D not resolved. There are 12 residues in the CDR3. Trimming cost V 6 bases and J 2 bases, with 8 bases left between them. The CDR3 loop reads CASSHDTYEQYF. The CDR3 DNA reads as TGTGCCAGCAGCCACGATACCTACGAGCAGTACTTC.

Many counts were recorded for this clonotype. V gene TRBV12-3 or TRBV12-4 combines with J gene TRBJ2-6; 11 positions match TRBD1. This CDR3 spans 17 amino acids. V shed 1 base, J shed 4 bases, and the junction held 3 bases outside the gene matches. The CDR3 nucleotides are TGTGCCAGCAGTTTAGGGACAGGGGGCCTAGGGGCCAACGTCCTGACTTTC. Encoded protein: CASSLGTGGLGANVLTF.

This clonotype was counted between two and nine times. The chain links TRBV20-1 to TRBJ2-3; no firm D call. Germline values: CDR1 DFQATT, CDR2 SNEGSKA (reference sequence). The CDR3 runs to 18 residues. Between the trimmed V and J ends, which lost 3 bases and 0 bases, there was a span of 22 bases. The CDR3 bases are TGCAGTGCTAGTGAACTTATGACACGCACTTCGAGCACAGATACGCAGTATTTT. Translated, it gives CSASELMTRTSSTDTQYF.

A few counts support this clonotype. For the CDR3, the DNA is TGCAGTGCTAGTACGGCTAGCGGGACCTACAATGAGCAGTTCTTC. This encodes CSASTASGTYNEQFF. J is TRBJ2-1 and V is TRBV20-1, with TRBD2 matching 9 bases. The germline gives CDR1 DFQATT, CDR2 SNEGSKA (reference sequence). J was trimmed by 2 bases and V by 3 bases; bases with no gene match: 5. This CDR3 region has 15 residues.